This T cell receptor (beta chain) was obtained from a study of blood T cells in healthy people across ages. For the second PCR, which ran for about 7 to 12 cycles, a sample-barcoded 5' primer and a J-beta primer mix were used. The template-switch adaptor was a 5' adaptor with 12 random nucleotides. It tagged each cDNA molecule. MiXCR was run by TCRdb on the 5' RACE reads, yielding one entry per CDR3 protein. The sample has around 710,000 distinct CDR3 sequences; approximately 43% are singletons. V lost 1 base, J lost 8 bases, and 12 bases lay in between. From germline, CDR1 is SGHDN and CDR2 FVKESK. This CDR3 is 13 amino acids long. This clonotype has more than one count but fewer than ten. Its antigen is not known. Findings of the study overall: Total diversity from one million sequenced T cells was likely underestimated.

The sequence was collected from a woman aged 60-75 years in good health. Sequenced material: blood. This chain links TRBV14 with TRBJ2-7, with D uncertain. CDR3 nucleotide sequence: TGTGCCAGCAGCCAAGGGGCCCGCGAAAAGCAGTACTTC. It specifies CASSQGAREKQYF.